Below, 17 T cell receptor beta chains from the same sample are listed, as sequenced in a study of blood T cell repertoires in COVID-19. Data came from immunoSEQ multiplex PCR; TCRdb stores just in-frame clones and leaves some out. The sample carries fewer than 200,000 clones, about nine tenths recorded once. The sequenced sample was peripheral blood. The receptors stem from a young man who had recovered from COVID-19.

The rearrangement uses TRBV6-5 and TRBJ1-2; D is undetermined. Between the trimmed V and J ends, which lost 0 bases and 4 bases, there was a span of 12 bases. Germline assignment: CDR1 MNHEY and CDR2 SVGAGI. This CDR3 has 15 residues. CDR3 protein: CASSYSYQQSYGYTF. CDR3 DNA sequence: TGTGCCAGCAGTTACTCTTACCAACAATCCTATGGCTACACCTTC.

The rearrangement joins TRBV27 to TRBJ2-7; 11 nucleotides align to TRBD2. J gave up 5 bases and V 5 bases, and 8 bases lay outside the gene matches. Germline assignment: CDR1 MNHEY and CDR2 SMNVEV (reference sequence). CDR3 length: 15 residues. The CDR3 loop is CASSPTSGSTHEQYF. DNA of the CDR3: TGTGCCAGCAGTCCAACTAGCGGGAGTACCCACGAGCAGTACTTC.

This clone was seen just once. The chain joins TRBV29-1 to TRBJ1-1; D is possibly TRBD1 (6 bases). V lost 2 bases, J lost 3 bases, and 10 bases lay in between. The CDR3 runs to 13 residues. Germline V CDR1 and CDR2: SQVTM, ANQGSEA. The DNA of the CDR3 is TGCAGCGTTGAAAACAGGGTGGACACTGAAGCTTTCTTT. Translated: CSVENRVDTEAFF.

The chain is built from TRBV5-1 and TRBJ1-1, with a tentative D call TRBD1 (6 bases). CDR1 SGHRS and CDR2 YFSETQ come from the germline V gene. The CDR3 runs to 12 residues. Trimming removed 9 bases at V and 1 base at J, with 10 bases between. CDR3 coding DNA: TGCGCCACGGGACAAACGAACACTGAAGCTTTCTTT. Translated: CATGQTNTEAFF.

This chain uses TRBV9 with TRBJ2-1, with D possibly TRBD2 on 6 matching bases. V lost 4 bases and J 5 bases, leaving 13 bases between the germline ends. Germline lookup yields CDR1 SGDLS and CDR2 YYNGEE. The CDR3 length is 14 residues. The CDR3 bases are TGTGCCAGCAGCTCAGGTGGGGAGGACAATGAGCAGTTCTTC. This sequence encodes CASSSGGEDNEQFF.

In this sample, this clone turned up a few times. V usage is TRBV5-5 and J usage is TRBJ1-6; 10 positions match TRBD1. The germline V gene encodes CDR1 SGHKS and CDR2 YYEKEE (reference sequence). The CDR3 loop spans 16 amino acids. J was trimmed by 6 bases and V by 2 bases; bases with no gene match: 5. CDR3 protein: CASSFSGDRGNSPLHF. CDR3 DNA sequence: TGTGCCAGCAGCTTTTCCGGGGACAGGGGTAATTCACCCCTCCACTTT. The whole variable domain, remainder taken from reference TRBV5-5 and TRBJ1-6, is DAGVTQSPTHLIKTRGQQVTLRCSPISGHKSVSWYQQVLGQGPQFIFQYYEKEERGRGNFPDRFSARQFPNYSSELNVNALLLGDSALYLCASSFSGDRGNSPLHFGNGTRLTVT.

The chain recombines TRBV4-3 with TRBJ2-5; 10 bases are a match to TRBD1. With 4 bases clipped from V and 0 bases from J, the junction kept 5 bases outside the gene matches. Germline V gives CDR1 LGHNA, CDR2 YSLEER. This CDR3 has 16 amino acids. The CDR3 sequence: CASSPGTGDYQETQYF. The CDR3 DNA reads as TGCGCCAGCAGCCCTGGGACAGGGGACTACCAAGAGACCCAGTACTTC.

The chain links TRBV29-1 to TRBJ1-1, with D possibly being TRBD1 (6 bases). Between the trimmed V and J ends, which lost 4 bases and 1 base, there was a span of 10 bases. The V gene's germline CDR1 is SQVTM and CDR2 ANQGSEA. This CDR3 has 13 amino acids. Here the CDR3 DNA reads TGCAGCGTTGCGGGGGGGCCGAACACTGAAGCTTTCTTT. The encoded protein is CSVAGGPNTEAFF.

This chain links TRBV27 with TRBJ2-2; 8 nucleotides line up with TRBD1. V shed 5 bases and J 5 bases; nucleotides not matched to a gene: 4. CDR1 and CDR2 (germline): MNHEY, SMNVEV (reference sequence). The CDR3 spans 14 residues. CDR3 region: CASSHGQGTGELFF. As DNA, the CDR3 is TGTGCCAGCAGTCACGGACAGGGTACCGGGGAGCTGTTTTTT.

This rearrangement joins TRBV7-2 to TRBJ2-1; TRBD2 might be the D (6 bases). Germline V lookup: CDR1 SGHTA, CDR2 FQGNSA. This CDR3 region has 15 residues. Trimming took 5 bases from V and 0 from J, leaving 11 bases between them. CDR3 DNA sequence: TGTGCCAGCAGCACCCGGGGGAGCTCCTACAATGAGCAGTTCTTC. Translation: CASSTRGSSYNEQFF.

V usage is TRBV24-1 and J usage is TRBJ2-3; 15 bases fit TRBD2. With 1 base clipped from V and 3 bases from J, the junction kept 4 bases outside the gene matches. This CDR3 has 18 amino acids. The germline CDR1 and CDR2 sequences are KGHDR and SFDVKD. CDR3 sequence: CATSDLPGLAGGTDTQYF. The DNA for the CDR3 is TGTGCCACCAGTGATTTACCGGGACTAGCGGGAGGTACAGATACGCAGTATTTT.

The chain combines TRBV11-2 with TRBJ1-1, with 8 positions matching TRBD1. The CDR3 covers 15 residues. Germline trimming cut 5 bases from V and 1 base from J; bases unmatched to any gene: 6. Germline V gene sequence: CDR1 SGHAT, CDR2 FQNNGV. The CDR3 coding sequence is TGTGCCAGCAGCATTTCGGGACAGGCGAACACTGAAGCTTTCTTT. Amino acids: CASSISGQANTEAFF.

This sequence joins TRBV7-2 and TRBJ2-7; maybe TRBD2 (5 bases). In germline, CDR1 is SGHTA, CDR2 FQGNSA. CDR3 length equals 13 residues. V gave up 8 bases and J gave up 2 bases, with 13 bases separating them. The CDR3 here is CASSTGRAYEQYF. CDR3 nucleotides: TGTGCCAGCTCCACTGGGCGGGCCTACGAGCAGTACTTC.

This rearrangement joins TRBV7-8 to TRBJ1-6; 11 bases line up with TRBD1. After removal of 5 bases from V and 5 bases from J, the junction contained 8 bases not matched to a gene. The CDR3 totals 17 residues. The germline V gene encodes CDR1 SGHVS and CDR2 FQNEAQ. The chain's CDR3 is CASSLLGQGVNNSPLHF. DNA for the CDR3: TGTGCCAGCAGCCTACTGGGACAGGGGGTAAATAATTCACCCCTCCACTTT.

The V and J genes are TRBV6-1 and TRBJ2-3; 12 nucleotides agree with TRBD2. The CDR3 spans 19 residues. The ends lost 3 bases at V and 0 bases at J; junction bases unmatched: 10. Germline values: CDR1 MNHNS, CDR2 SASEGT. The CDR3 DNA reads TGTGCCAGCAGTGATGAGGGACTAGCGGGCCTTTCTAGCACAGATACGCAGTATTTT. This codes for CASSDEGLAGLSSTDTQYF.

The chain has TRBV28 and TRBJ2-7; 11 nucleotides line up with TRBD2. The CDR3 runs to 16 residues. Germline CDR1 and CDR2: MDHEN and SYDVKM. V lost 4 bases, J lost 3 bases, and 8 bases stayed unmatched. The CDR3 DNA reads as TGTGCCAGCAGTTCTGAACTAGCGGGGGACTTCTACGAGCAGTACTTC. This gives the protein CASSSELAGDFYEQYF.

The rearrangement uses TRBV7-2 and TRBJ2-4; weak D call: TRBD2 (5 bases). Between the trimmed V and J ends, which lost 6 bases and 0 bases, there was a span of 6 bases. The CDR3 covers 13 residues. From germline, CDR1 is SGHTA and CDR2 FQGNSA. CDR3: CASRGLAKNIQYF. As DNA, the CDR3 is TGTGCCAGCAGAGGACTAGCCAAAAACATTCAGTACTTC.